Here is one TCR beta chain with its context. The antigen is undetermined. The ends were cut back, 0 bases at V and 9 bases at J, with 26 bases in the middle. The germline V gene has CDR1 ENHRY and CDR2 SYGVKD. The CDR3 is made up of 18 amino acids. The data were taken from a study of Graves' ophthalmopathy and Graves' hyperthyroidism. Study-level background: Hyperthyroidism showing no ophthalmopathy within 18 months of follow-up was stable.

The hyperthyroidism patients had a new diagnosis of under 2 months' duration and were aged 18 to 65. Physicians reached a diagnosis by relying on clinical symptoms, serum thyroxine, TRAb, thyroid ultrasound and orbital computed tomography. Points from the study as a whole: Sensitivity reached roughly 70% and specificity approximately 72% when the model predicted ophthalmopathy progression.

For repertoire sequencing, the TCR beta CDR3 regions were amplified from RNA transcripts. Second-round multiplex PCR came after a first-round RT-PCR that employed HTBI primers. TCRdb ran MiXCR on the multiplex PCR reads and lists one entry per CDR3 protein. The table includes around 1.1 million distinct CDR3 sequences, about 35% detected once. What was sequenced was peripheral blood or thyroid tissue (not recorded which). The clonotype was recovered from an adult man with Graves' hyperthyroidism. The J gene is TRBJ2-5, the V gene TRBV10-3; D unclear. The CDR3: CAISESGSWGTLDQPQYF. CDR3 sequence (DNA): TGTGCCATCAGTGAGTCGGGGTCCTGGGGAACCTTAGATCAGCCCCAGTACTTC.